These 15 T cell receptor beta chains were sequenced from one sample in a study of glioma-infiltrating T cells. The iRepertoire nested amplicon-rescue multiplex PCR amplified TCR alpha and beta CDR3s from RNA. TCRdb re-called the multiplex PCR reads through MiXCR, storing one row per CDR3 protein. Of around 350,000 distinct CDR3 sequences listed, 35% to 45% were seen once; the top ten hold about 11%. The sequencing input was glioma tissue, nonneoplastic brain tissue, or PBMCs (not recorded which). The receptors shown here come from a human donor with low-grade glioma or glioblastoma, undergoing nonglioma brain surgery, or in good health (not recorded which).

With respect to this clonotype: The junction departs from the called germline gene at one end, perhaps through a read error. V and J are TRBV20-1 and TRBJ2-7; maybe TRBD2 (5 bases). The CDR3 has 16 residues. Germline values: CDR1 DFQATT, CDR2 SNEGSKA (reference sequence). For the CDR3, the DNA is TGCAGTGCTACCACCGCTCGAGCGGTAAGCTCCTACCAGCAGTACTTC. It specifies CSATTARAVSSYQQYF.

V is TRBV28 and J is TRBJ1-3; no reliable D call. This CDR3 comprises 15 residues. Germline values: CDR1 MDHEN, CDR2 SYDVKM. V lost 1 base, J lost 0 bases, and 7 bases lay in between. The CDR3 sequence: CASSLYAGSGNTIYF. For the CDR3, the DNA is TGTGCCAGCAGTTTATATGCGGGCTCTGGAAACACCATATATTTT.

As concerns this clonotype: This could be a read error, since a much larger clone is one nucleotide away. The V call is TRBV7-2, the J call TRBJ1-1; no clear D. This CDR3 is 13 amino acids long. CDR1 SGHTA and CDR2 FQGNSA come from the germline V gene. CDR3 nucleotide sequence: TGTGCCAGCAACGATCAAAGGAACACTGAAGCTCTCTTT. The encoded protein is CASNDQRNTEALF.

This clonotype was seen at least ten times. V gene TRBV28 combines with J gene TRBJ2-1, with TRBD2 identical over 7 bases. Germline CDR1 is MDHEN and CDR2 is SYDVKM. V was clipped by 6 bases and J by 2 bases; unmatched bases: 7. CDR3 size: 15 residues. This CDR3 reads CASSLRLAAYNEQFF. The CDR3 DNA follows: TGTGCCAGCAGCCTCCGGCTAGCGGCCTACAATGAGCAGTTCTTC.

About this clonotype: This could be a read error, since a much larger clone is one nucleotide away. V usage is TRBV28 and J usage is TRBJ2-3; TRBD2 aligns across 14 bases. The germline gives CDR1 MDHEN, CDR2 SYDVKM. The CDR3 sequence is 16 residues long. The V gene end was trimmed by 8 bases and the J gene end by 2 bases; junction bases not matched to a gene: 6. CDR3 coding DNA: TGTGCCAGCCGTCCGGGACTAGCGGGAGACACAGATACGCAGTATTTT. Amino acids: CASRPGLAGDTDTQYF.

This clonotype was seen a few times. This sequence joins TRBV10-3 and TRBJ2-5, with D tentatively TRBD2 (5 bases). V was trimmed by 3 bases and J by 5 bases, leaving 7 bases between them. CDR3 length equals 12 residues. Germline V lookup: CDR1 ENHRY, CDR2 SYGVKD. CDR3 bases: TGTGCCATCAGTGAACGGAGGGAGACCCAGTACTTC. This gives the protein CAISERRETQYF.

Details on this clonotype: A junction end diverges from the germline sequence, so it may reflect a read error. The chain couples TRBV6-5 to TRBJ2-1; 10 bases fit TRBD2. The CDR3 runs 19 residues. The germline CDR1 and CDR2 sequences are MNHEY and SVGAGI. CDR3 sequence (DNA): TGTGCCAGCAGTTATGCCCCCCTCTGGAGCGGGAGGGCGGGCAATGAGCAGTCCTTC. Its protein product is CASSYAPLWSGRAGNEQSF.

Note on this clonotype: The junction differs from germline at one of its ends, possibly a read error. The rearrangement joins TRBV6-1 to TRBJ1-2, with 10 bases aligning to TRBD1. Germline loops: CDR1 MNHNS, CDR2 SASEGT. The CDR3 spans 13 residues. The CDR3 reads CASRQGANYGYAF. DNA for the CDR3: TGTGCCAGTAGACAGGGGGCAAACTATGGCTACGCCTTC.

The rearrangement joins TRBV20-1 to TRBJ2-5; no reliable D call. Germline CDR1 and CDR2: DFQATT and SNEGSKA (reference sequence). V lost 1 base and J 2 bases, leaving 2 bases between the germline ends. The CDR3 runs to 11 residues. CDR3 region: CSARAQETQYF. CDR3 bases: TGCAGTGCTAGAGCGCAAGAGACCCAGTACTTC.

In its sample, this clonotype was seen a few times. This chain connects TRBV7-2 to TRBJ1-2; D is possibly TRBD1 (6 bases). Trimming removed 4 bases from V and 4 bases from J, with 10 bases in between. This CDR3 region has 13 residues. From germline, CDR1 is SGHTA and CDR2 FQGNSA. This chain's CDR3 is CASSSGALYGYTF. CDR3 nucleotide sequence: TGTGCCAGCAGCTCAGGGGCCCTCTATGGCTACACCTTC.

The J gene is TRBJ2-3, the V gene TRBV28, with D hard to call. Germline CDR1 and CDR2: MDHEN and SYDVKM. With 3 bases removed from V and 14 bases from J, the gap between germline ends came to 21 bases. CDR3 size: 14 residues. CDR3 region: CASSLRSGTDTRYF. CDR3 bases: TGTGCCAGCAGTTTGCGTTCAGGCACAGATACACGGTATTTT.

This clonotype was detected many times. This chain uses TRBV14 with TRBJ1-1; possible D gene TRBD1, 5 bases. The V gene lost 2 bases and the J gene lost 10 bases, with 14 bases spanning the gap. The CDR3 has 13 residues. Germline CDR1 and CDR2: SGHDN and FVKESK. CDR3 bases: TGTGCCAGCAGCCAAATTCTTCAGGGTACAGCTTTCTTT. As protein: CASSQILQGTAFF.

Note on this clonotype: The germline gene is not matched at one end of the junction; a read error may be the cause. The chain is built from TRBV5-5 and TRBJ2-3; D call uncertain. The length of the CDR3 is 14 residues. Germline CDR1 is SGHKS and CDR2 is YYEKEE (reference sequence). The CDR3 is CARSSTSSTDTQYF. DNA for the CDR3: TGCGCCAGAAGCTCTACGTCTAGCACAGATACGCAGTATTTT.

This clonotype came up a few times. This chain connects TRBV4-2 to TRBJ2-2; no firm D call. Germline V gene sequence: CDR1 LGHNA, CDR2 YNFKEQ. The V gene lost 1 base and the J gene lost 0 bases, with 6 bases spanning the gap. The CDR3 runs to 15 residues. The CDR3, as DNA: TGTGCCAGCAGCCAAGGCTGGGCGAACACCGGGGAGCTGTTTTTT. The encoded protein is CASSQGWANTGELFF.

Of note for this clonotype: A much larger clone is a single base away; this may be a read error. The J gene is TRBJ1-1, the V gene TRBV25-1; D not certain. The CDR3 loop spans 12 amino acids. Germline assignment: CDR1 MGHDK and CDR2 SYGVNS. The CDR3: CASSEWNTEASF. The CDR3 coding sequence is TGTGCCAGCAGTGAATGGAACACTGAAGCTTCCTTT.